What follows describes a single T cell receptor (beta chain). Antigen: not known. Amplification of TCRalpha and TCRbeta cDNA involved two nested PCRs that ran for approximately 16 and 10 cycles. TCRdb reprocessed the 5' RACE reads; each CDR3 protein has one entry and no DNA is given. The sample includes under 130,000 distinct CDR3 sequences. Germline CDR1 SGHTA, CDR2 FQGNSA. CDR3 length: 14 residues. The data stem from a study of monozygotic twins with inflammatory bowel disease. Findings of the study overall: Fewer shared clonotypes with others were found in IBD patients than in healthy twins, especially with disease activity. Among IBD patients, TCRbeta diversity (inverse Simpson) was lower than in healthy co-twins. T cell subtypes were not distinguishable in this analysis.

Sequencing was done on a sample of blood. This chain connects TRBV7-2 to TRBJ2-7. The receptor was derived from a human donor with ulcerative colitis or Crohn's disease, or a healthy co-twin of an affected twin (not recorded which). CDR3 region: CASSLGRDSYEQYF.